The entry below gives a single TCR beta chain sequence along with its context. In its sample, this clonotype was seen a few times. Its antigen is currently not known. Base quality data are lacking; no much larger clone is found one base away. V is trimmed back by 2 bases and J by 5 bases, and the junction contains 2 bases that no gene match accounts for. The CDR3 runs 15 residues from the cysteine to the phenylalanine. The DNA shown is the 45-base CDR3, in frame from base 1. As encoded in the germline V gene, CDR1 is LGHNA while CDR2 is YNFKEQ. This record belongs to a study of T-cell memory formation after mild COVID-19 (dated by TCRdb to the early 2020s). For context, the study as a whole: Most TCR sequence clusters were specific to one of the two donors. In a couple of donors, T-cell clones that expanded and contracted after mild COVID-19 were followed by sequencing TCRalpha and TCRbeta repertoires longitudinally. The cohort comprised two young, previously healthy adult volunteers, one female and one male. General study outcomes and caveats: Balanced CD4/CD8 phenotypes were observed for clones contracting from day 15 to 85, whereas a bias towards CD4+ was observed for a second wave of clones expanding from day 15 to 37. SARS-CoV-2 specificity was not confirmed for the second-wave clones peaking on day 37. Contracting CD4+ clones appeared mostly in the CM and EM memory subsets, whereas CD8+ clones were enriched in EMRA. Some responding clones were found in pre-infection memory, which suggests that pre-existing cross-reactive memory T cells took part in the SARS-CoV-2 response. The study included only a couple of mild cases, and larger cohorts that include severe cases with pre-infection samples were judged to be necessary.

Instrument on record: Illumina NovaSeq 6000. Using 5'RACE with constant-segment primers, TCRalpha and TCRbeta cDNA libraries were constructed, with sample barcodes and unique molecular identifiers added in the process. RNA was extracted from every sample with Trizol reagent. Libraries were amplified in two PCR steps, with a second sample barcode and Illumina TruSeq adapters added in the second step. Sequencing of the libraries was done on an Illumina NovaSeq, producing 2 x 150 bp paired-end reads. The source study handled its data this way. With migec v1.2.7, reads were demultiplexed and then collapsed into UMI-guided consensus sequences. Using mixcr v2.1.11, UMI consensuses were aligned to TRA and TRB V and J templates and then assembled into clonotypes. A clonotype was counted as expanded or contracted only when both edgeR and NoisET called the clonotype significant, with the noise models trained on biological replicates. For edgeR calls, the cutoffs were a false discovery rate-adjusted p below 0.01 and a log2 fold-change threshold of 1. As an exploratory analysis of dynamics, max-normalized trajectories of the 1000 most abundant clonotypes were examined with PCA combined with hierarchical clustering. The CD4 or CD8 phenotype of responding clones was assigned using the separately sequenced CD4+ and CD8+ repertoires. TCRdb reanalyzed the raw reads on its own, using fastp at Q25 for trimming and MiXCR for clone calling, and kept in-frame beta chains. Rows are unified per CDR3 protein, each entry keeping the most common DNA and genes. Clone size and V and J calls follow TCRdb, not the original study. For this sample the table gives 95,000 to 120,000 distinct CDR3 sequences, of which roughly 19% were detected only once. The ten largest clones represent less than 6% of the sample.

PBMCs were isolated by Ficoll-Paque density gradient centrifugation. This clonotype was sampled from a man between 18 and 35 years old who had mild COVID-19 (a few samples of this study predate the infection). The sample titles of this study are shuffled in the database, so cell type and time point are left out; the donor was told from shared clones. Sequencing was done on a sample of PBMCs or a T cell subset sorted from them (not recorded which). The rearrangement combines TRBV4-2 with TRBJ2-2; TRBD2 matches 10 bases in the middle. The DNA is TGTGCCAGCAGCCAACAGCGGGGGGGAACCGGGGAGCTGTTTTTT. This encodes CASSQQRGGTGELFF.